This T cell receptor beta chain was identified during a study of CD8 T cells in Susac syndrome. Study as a whole: Patients with Susac syndrome were therapy-naive, on corticosteroids, or on intravenous immunoglobulin alone at blood draw.

RNA in amounts of roughly 0.5 to 1 ug was reverse transcribed with random hexamers. TCRdb used MiXCR to reprocess the immunoSEQ multiplex PCR reads, holding one entry per CDR3 protein. The sample holds about 150,000 distinct CDR3 sequences; approximately 96% are singletons and the top ten take about 0.16%. The V end was cut by 5 bases, the J end by 0 bases, with 14 bases between. There are 16 residues in the CDR3. Germline V gene data show CDR1 as LNHDA and CDR2 as SQIVND (reference sequence). The Susac syndrome patients fit the recently defined diagnostic criteria for definite or probable disease. This clonotype originated in a human donor with Susac syndrome. Sequencing used CD4+ T cells from PBMCs. The chain recombines TRBV19 with TRBJ2-4; D assignment may be TRBD1 or TRBD2 (7 bases each). In DNA, the CDR3 is TGTGCCAGTAGTCCAGGGAGGGGGCTAGCCAAAAACATTCAGTACTTC. This encodes CASSPGRGLAKNIQYF. Looking up the rest from reference TRBV19 and TRBJ2-4 gives the full variable domain: DGGITQSPKYLFRKEGQNVTLSCEQNLNHDAMYWYRQDPGQGLRLIYYSQIVNDFQKGDIAEGYSVSREKKESFPLTVTSAQKNPTAFYLCASSPGRGLAKNIQYFGAGTRLSVL.